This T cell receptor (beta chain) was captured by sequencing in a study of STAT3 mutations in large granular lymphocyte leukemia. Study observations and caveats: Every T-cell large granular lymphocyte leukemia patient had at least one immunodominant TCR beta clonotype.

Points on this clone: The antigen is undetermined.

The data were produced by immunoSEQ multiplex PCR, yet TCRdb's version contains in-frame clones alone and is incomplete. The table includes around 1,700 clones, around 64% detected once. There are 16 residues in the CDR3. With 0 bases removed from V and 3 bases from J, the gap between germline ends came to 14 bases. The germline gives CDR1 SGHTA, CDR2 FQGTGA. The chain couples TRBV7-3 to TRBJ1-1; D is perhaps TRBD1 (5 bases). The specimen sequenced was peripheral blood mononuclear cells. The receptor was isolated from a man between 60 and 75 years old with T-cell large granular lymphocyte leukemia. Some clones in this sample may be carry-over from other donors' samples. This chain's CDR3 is CASSLTSAGSDTEAFF. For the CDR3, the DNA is TGTGCCAGCAGCTTAACCTCCGCAGGGAGCGACACTGAAGCTTTCTTT.